Presented here are 16 T cell receptor beta chains from one specimen sequenced in a study of T cells expressing NK-cell markers. TCRdb reprocessed the 5' RACE reads and stores each CDR3 protein as one record, lacking DNA. The sample includes about 460,000 distinct CDR3 sequences. The sequenced sample consisted of blood T cells: a sorted CD56 or NKG2C T cell subset, CD4+ or CD8+ T cells, or bulk PBMC T cells (not recorded which). Receptor source: a woman between 50 and 59 years old in good health.

V usage is TRBV20-1 and J usage is TRBJ2-1; TCRdb gives TRBD2 as the D gene, but with no DNA this cannot be confirmed. The germline V gene has CDR1 DFQATT and CDR2 SNEGSKA (reference sequence). CDR3 size: 15 residues. The CDR3: CSATLSAGHRNEQFF.

The chain recombines TRBV15 with TRBJ2-1; TCRdb outputs TRBD2, but without DNA this stays unchecked. From germline, CDR1 is LNHNV and CDR2 YYDKDF (reference sequence). CDR3 length: 14 amino acids. The CDR3 sequence: CATRVPSGYNEQFF.

The rearrangement uses TRBV3-1 and TRBJ2-1; TCRdb indicates TRBD1, and absent DNA this call remains unverified. The CDR3 runs 13 residues. From germline, CDR1 is LGHDT and CDR2 YNNKEL (reference sequence). CDR3 amino acids: CASRGGTGFEQFF.

V usage is TRBV7-3 and J usage is TRBJ2-5; TCRdb gives TRBD1 as the D gene, but with no DNA this cannot be confirmed. This CDR3 has 13 amino acids. Germline CDR1 and CDR2: SGHTA and FQGTGA. CDR3 sequence reads: CASSSGPGRTQYF.

The rearrangement uses TRBV14 and TRBJ2-1; the D call of TRBD2 rests on TCRdb alone, since no DNA is present to check it. The CDR3 covers 13 residues. Germline V gives CDR1 SGHDN, CDR2 FVKESK. CDR3 loop: CASSQTAGSFRFF. The entire variable domain, with the rest obtained from reference TRBV14 and TRBJ2-1, is as follows: EAGVTQFPSHSVIEKGQTVTLRCDPISGHDNLYWYRRVMGKEIKFLLHFVKESKQDESGMPNNRFLAERTGGTYSTLKVQPAELEDSGVYFCASSQTAGSFRFFGPGTRLTVL.

The chain couples TRBV20-1 to TRBJ2-1; the D call from TCRdb, TRBD2, cannot be confirmed without DNA. The CDR3 consists of 15 residues. Germline CDR1 reads DFQATT; CDR2 reads SNEGSKA (reference sequence). The CDR3 region is CSARDVAGEFNEQFF.

V usage is TRBV7-7 and J usage is TRBJ2-1; TCRdb's assignment of TRBD2 cannot be checked, as there is no DNA. There are 17 residues in the CDR3. Per germline, CDR1 SSHAT and CDR2 FNYEAQ (reference sequence). CDR3 residues: CASSFPQGRELSNEQFF.

This chain joins TRBV10-3 and TRBJ2-5; the TRBD1 assignment by TCRdb is unverifiable without DNA. This CDR3 region has 13 residues. CDR1 and CDR2 from the germline V gene are ENHRY and SYGVKD. CDR3: CAIRTDLQETQYF.

This CDR3 reads CASSQVGGPSYNEQFF. V usage is TRBV4-1 and J usage is TRBJ2-1; the D call of TRBD2 rests on TCRdb alone, since no DNA is present to check it. The V gene's germline CDR1 is MGHRA and CDR2 YSYEKL. This CDR3 comprises 16 residues.

V and J are TRBV4-1 and TRBJ1-2; the TRBD1 assignment by TCRdb is unverifiable without DNA. CDR1 is MGHRA, CDR2 YSYEKL, per germline. CDR3 length equals 16 residues. The CDR3 protein is CASSQAGRDRIYGYTF.

The chain links TRBV12-3 or TRBV12-4 to TRBJ2-7; with no DNA, the TCRdb D assignment of TRBD2 cannot be verified. The CDR3 spans 16 residues. The CDR3 reads CASTVGLAGLKYEQYF.

The chain uses TRBV4-1 and TRBJ2-1; TCRdb names TRBD2, which stays unverified in the absence of DNA. This CDR3 spans 19 amino acids. CDR1 is MGHRA and CDR2 is YSYEKL in the germline V gene. CDR3 amino acids: CASSQDGIAGVNANNEQFF.

This sequence joins TRBV2 and TRBJ1-2. Germline V gene data show CDR1 as SNHLY and CDR2 as FYNNEI. The length of the CDR3 is 13 residues. CDR3 region: CASRDGFNYGYTF.

The chain is built from TRBV7-2 and TRBJ2-1; TCRdb indicates TRBD2, and absent DNA this call remains unverified. The CDR3 totals 15 residues. From germline, CDR1 is SGHTA and CDR2 FQGNSA. This CDR3 is CASSVTSGRVHEQFF.

The rearrangement links TRBV19 to TRBJ2-1; TCRdb picks TRBD2, but there is no DNA to check that call. This CDR3 is built from 16 residues. Per germline, CDR1 LNHDA and CDR2 SQIVND (reference sequence). CDR3 protein: CASSMDGRFSYNEQFF.

The CDR3 loop reads CASSLVAPTGAVGTGYPEAFF. J is TRBJ1-1 and V is TRBV7-9; TCRdb's D call, TRBD1, is unchecked because there is no DNA. The CDR3 totals 21 residues. CDR1 SEHNR and CDR2 FQNEAQ come from the germline V gene (reference sequence).